This passage covers 8 T cell receptor beta chains from one sample sequenced in a study of control samples from healthy donors and cancer patients. Some clones are missing from TCRdb's copy, which holds only in-frame ones; the method was immunoSEQ multiplex PCR. Among 70,000 to 100,000 clones listed, around 91% were seen once. The sample consisted of blood. These receptors were taken from a man in his forties or fifties in good health.

V usage is TRBV5-1 and J usage is TRBJ2-1; 9 nucleotides agree with TRBD2. Looked up from germline, CDR1 is SGHRS and CDR2 is YFSETQ. The CDR3 is made up of 15 amino acids. V was pared by 0 bases and J by 3 bases, with 1 base of the junction left unmatched. CDR3 sequence reads: CASSLATSGYNEQFF. The CDR3 DNA reads TGCGCCAGCAGCTTGGCGACTAGCGGCTACAATGAGCAGTTCTTC.

The chain combines TRBV27 with TRBJ1-2; possibly TRBD1 for D (5 bases). The CDR3 has 13 residues. V was cut by 5 bases and J by 3 bases, with 10 bases left in between. CDR1 MNHEY and CDR2 SMNVEV come from the germline V gene (reference sequence). CDR3 sequence (DNA): TGTGCCAGCAGTCAGACAGAGTACTATGGCTACACCTTC. As protein: CASSQTEYYGYTF.

This chain uses TRBV11-2 with TRBJ1-2; no clear D. Trimming took off 2 bases at V and 6 bases at J, with 13 bases between the two ends. Germline lookup yields CDR1 SGHAT and CDR2 FQNNGV. The CDR3 is made up of 14 amino acids. The CDR3: CASSLMAGSNGYTF. CDR3 in DNA: TGTGCCAGCAGCTTAATGGCAGGTTCCAATGGCTACACCTTC. The full variable domain, its missing parts supplied by reference TRBV11-2 and TRBJ1-2, is EAGVAQSPRYKIIEKRQSVAFWCNPISGHATLYWYQQILGQGPKLLIQFQNNGVVDDSQLPKDRFSAERLKGVDSTLKIQPAKLEDSAVYLCASSLMAGSNGYTFGSGTRLTVV.

This chain uses TRBV30 with TRBJ1-3; no reliable D call. The germline V gene encodes CDR1 GTSNPN and CDR2 SVGIG (reference sequence). Trimming took off 4 bases at V and 4 bases at J, with 8 bases between the two ends. The CDR3 contains 12 residues. DNA for the CDR3: TGTGCCTGGATTACGACAGGAAACACCATATATTTT. Encoded protein: CAWITTGNTIYF. Using reference TRBV30 and TRBJ1-3 for the parts outside the CDR3, the full variable domain is SQTIHQWPATLVQPVGSPLSLECTVEGTSNPNLYWYRQAAGRGLQLLFYSVGIGQISSEVPQNLSASRPQDRQFILSSKKLLLSDSGFYLCAWITTGNTIYFGEGSWLTVV.

The chain couples TRBV4-1 to TRBJ2-7; 10 bases align to TRBD1. V gave up 4 bases and J gave up 1 base; unmatched junction bases: 4. CDR1 and CDR2 from the germline V gene are MGHRA and YSYEKL. The CDR3 totals 15 residues. Here the CDR3 DNA reads TGCGCCAGCAGCCTAAGACAGGGGGCTTCCTACGAGCAGTACTTC. Protein sequence: CASSLRQGASYEQYF.

CDR3 region: CASSVQGAQTRAEAFF. The CDR3, as DNA: TGTGCCAGCAGCGTTCAGGGGGCTCAAACAAGGGCTGAAGCTTTCTTT. This chain joins TRBV11-2 and TRBJ1-1; 8 bases are shared with TRBD1. Per the germline V gene, CDR1 is SGHAT and CDR2 is FQNNGV. V gave up 5 bases and J gave up 6 bases; unmatched junction bases: 14. The CDR3 has 16 residues.

The chain links TRBV6-6 to TRBJ1-4; tentative D call: TRBD1 (5 bases). The CDR3 loop spans 12 amino acids. V was cut by 8 bases and J by 6 bases, with 10 bases left in between. The germline gives CDR1 MNHNY, CDR2 SVGAGI (reference sequence). In nucleotides, the CDR3 is TGTGCCAGCGCAACAGGCTATGAAAAACTGTTTTTT. It translates to CASATGYEKLFF.

Only a few counts were recorded for this clone. The chain couples TRBV5-6 to TRBJ1-4; the D gene is possibly TRBD1 (5 bases). Trimming pared 3 bases from V and 5 bases from J, leaving 11 bases between. Germline values: CDR1 SGHDT, CDR2 YYEEEE. The CDR3 is 14 amino acids. The CDR3 nucleotides are TGTGCCAGCAGCTACGGGACCGAAAATGAAAAACTGTTTTTT. This codes for CASSYGTENEKLFF.